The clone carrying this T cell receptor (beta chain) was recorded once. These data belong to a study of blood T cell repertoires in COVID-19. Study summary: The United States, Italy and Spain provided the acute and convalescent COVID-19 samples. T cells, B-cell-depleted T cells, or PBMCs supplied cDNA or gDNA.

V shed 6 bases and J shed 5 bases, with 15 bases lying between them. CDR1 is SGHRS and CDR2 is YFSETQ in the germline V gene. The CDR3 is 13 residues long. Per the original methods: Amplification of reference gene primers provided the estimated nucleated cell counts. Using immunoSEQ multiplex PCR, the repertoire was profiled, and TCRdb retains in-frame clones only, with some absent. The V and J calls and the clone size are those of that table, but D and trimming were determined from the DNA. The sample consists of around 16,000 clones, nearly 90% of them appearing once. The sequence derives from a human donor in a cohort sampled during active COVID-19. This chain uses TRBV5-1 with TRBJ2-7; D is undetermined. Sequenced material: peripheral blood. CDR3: CASKQNPSDEQYF. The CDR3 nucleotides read TGCGCCAGCAAACAAAACCCAAGCGACGAGCAGTACTTC.